This T cell receptor beta chain was identified in a study of cytomegalovirus exposure and HLA in healthy donors. Study-wide results and caveats: At a 0.05 false discovery rate, a later analysis found approximately 15,000 TCR beta sequences to be associated with HLA alleles. Previously analyzed data showed that most TCR beta V segments were productive at a frequency of about 90% or about 30%.

Primers for the PCR totalled 60 Vbeta and 13 Jbeta. Data came from immunoSEQ multiplex PCR; TCRdb stores just in-frame clones and leaves some out. The sample carries some 130,000 clones, roughly 75% recorded once. On this clone: Its antigen is still unknown.

The CDR3 runs 16 residues. Germline-derived CDR1 and CDR2 are LNHNV and YYDKDF (reference sequence). Trimming removed 3 bases from V and 8 bases from J; junction bases left unmatched: 7. The chain is built from TRBV15 and TRBJ2-3; 14 bases are shared with TRBD2. Sequenced sample: PBMCs. This receptor was identified in a young man in good health. The CDR3 DNA reads as TGTGCCACCAGCAGGGGACTAGCGGGAGTGGACGTTACGCAGTATTTT. Its translation: CATSRGLAGVDVTQYF.